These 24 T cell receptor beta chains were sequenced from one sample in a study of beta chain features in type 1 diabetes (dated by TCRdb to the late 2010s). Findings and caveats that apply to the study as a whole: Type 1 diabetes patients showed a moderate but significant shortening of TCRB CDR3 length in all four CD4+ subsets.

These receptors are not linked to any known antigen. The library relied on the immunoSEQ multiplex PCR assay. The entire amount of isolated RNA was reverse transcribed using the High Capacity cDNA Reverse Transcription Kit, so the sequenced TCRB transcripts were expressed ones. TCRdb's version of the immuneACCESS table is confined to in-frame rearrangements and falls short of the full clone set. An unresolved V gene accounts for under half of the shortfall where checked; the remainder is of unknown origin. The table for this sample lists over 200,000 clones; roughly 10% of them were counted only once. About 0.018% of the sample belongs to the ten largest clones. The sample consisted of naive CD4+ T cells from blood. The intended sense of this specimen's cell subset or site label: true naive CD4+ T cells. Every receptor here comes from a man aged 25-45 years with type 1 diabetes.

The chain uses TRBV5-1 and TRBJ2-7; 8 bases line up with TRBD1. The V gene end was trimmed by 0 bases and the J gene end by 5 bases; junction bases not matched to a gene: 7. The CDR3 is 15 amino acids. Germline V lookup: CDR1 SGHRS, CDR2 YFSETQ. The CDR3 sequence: CASSLDPGQANEQYF. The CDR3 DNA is TGCGCCAGCAGCTTGGACCCGGGACAGGCGAACGAGCAGTACTTC.

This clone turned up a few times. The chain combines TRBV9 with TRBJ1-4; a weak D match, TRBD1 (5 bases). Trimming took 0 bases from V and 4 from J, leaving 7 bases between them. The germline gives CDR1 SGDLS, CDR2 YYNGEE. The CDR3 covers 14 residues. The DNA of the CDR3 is TGTGCCAGCAGCGTAGGGGGGGTTAATGAAAAACTGTTTTTT. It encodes CASSVGGVNEKLFF.

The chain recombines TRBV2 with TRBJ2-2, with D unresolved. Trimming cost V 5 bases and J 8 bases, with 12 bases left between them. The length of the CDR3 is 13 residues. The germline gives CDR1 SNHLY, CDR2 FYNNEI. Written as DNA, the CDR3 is TGTGCCAGCAGTCTAAGTGTCGGGGGGGAGCTGTTTTTT. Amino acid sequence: CASSLSVGGELFF.

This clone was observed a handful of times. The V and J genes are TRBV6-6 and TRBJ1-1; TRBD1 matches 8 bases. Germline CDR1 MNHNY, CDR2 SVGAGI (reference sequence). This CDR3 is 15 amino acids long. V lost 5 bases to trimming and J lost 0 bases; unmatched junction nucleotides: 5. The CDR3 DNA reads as TGTGCCAGCAGTCCCGGACAGGGTTTGAACACTGAAGCTTTCTTT. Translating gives CASSPGQGLNTEAFF.

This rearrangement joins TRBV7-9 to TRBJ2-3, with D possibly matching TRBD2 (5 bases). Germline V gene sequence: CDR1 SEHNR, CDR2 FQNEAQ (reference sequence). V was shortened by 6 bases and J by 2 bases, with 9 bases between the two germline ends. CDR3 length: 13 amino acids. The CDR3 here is CASSRTLTDTQYF. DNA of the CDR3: TGTGCCAGCAGTCGGACTCTCACAGATACGCAGTATTTT. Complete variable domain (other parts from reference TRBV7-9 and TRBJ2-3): DTGVSQNPRHKITKRGQNVTFRCDPISEHNRLYWYRQTLGQGPEFLTYFQNEAQLEKSRLLSDRFSAERPKGSFSTLEIQRTEQGDSAMYLCASSRTLTDTQYFGPGTRLTVL.

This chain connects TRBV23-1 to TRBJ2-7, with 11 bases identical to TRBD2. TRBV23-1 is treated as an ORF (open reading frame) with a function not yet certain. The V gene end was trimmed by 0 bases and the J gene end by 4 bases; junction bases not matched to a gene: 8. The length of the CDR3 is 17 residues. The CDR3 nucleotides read TGCGCCAGCAGTCAATCCTCTAGCGGGGGGCTAAGTTACGAGCAGTACTTC. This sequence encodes CASSQSSSGGLSYEQYF.

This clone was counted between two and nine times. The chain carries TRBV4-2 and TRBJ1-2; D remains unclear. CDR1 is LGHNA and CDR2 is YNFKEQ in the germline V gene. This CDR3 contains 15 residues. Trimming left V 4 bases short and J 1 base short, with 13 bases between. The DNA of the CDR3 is TGTGCCAGCAGCCGAGCGGTCCTCTTTAACTATGGCTACACCTTC. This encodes CASSRAVLFNYGYTF.

CDR3 loop: CASSLGESAGTGELFF. DNA of the CDR3: TGCGCCAGCAGCTTGGGGGAGAGCGCCGGCACCGGGGAGCTGTTTTTT. This sequence joins TRBV5-1 and TRBJ2-2; D is possibly TRBD2 (5 bases). Germline V gene data show CDR1 as SGHRS and CDR2 as YFSETQ. The CDR3 runs to 16 residues. V dropped 0 bases and J dropped 4 bases, with 13 bases sitting between them.

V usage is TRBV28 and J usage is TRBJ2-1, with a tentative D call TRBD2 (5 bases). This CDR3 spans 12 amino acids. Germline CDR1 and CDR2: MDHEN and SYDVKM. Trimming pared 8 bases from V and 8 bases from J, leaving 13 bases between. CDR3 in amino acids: CASGSGRDEQFF. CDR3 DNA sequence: TGTGCCAGCGGCAGTGGGCGGGATGAGCAGTTCTTC.

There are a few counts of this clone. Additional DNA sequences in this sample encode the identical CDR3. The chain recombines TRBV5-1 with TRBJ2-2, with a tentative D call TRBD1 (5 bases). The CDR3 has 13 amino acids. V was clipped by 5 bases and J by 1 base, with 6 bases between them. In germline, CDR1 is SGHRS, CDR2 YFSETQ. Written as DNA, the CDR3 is TGCGCCAGCAGAACAGGGAACACCGGGGAGCTGTTTTTT. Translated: CASRTGNTGELFF.

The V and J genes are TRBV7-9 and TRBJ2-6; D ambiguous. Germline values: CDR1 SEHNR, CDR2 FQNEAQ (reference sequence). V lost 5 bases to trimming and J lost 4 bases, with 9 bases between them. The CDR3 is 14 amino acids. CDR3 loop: CASSARRGANVLTF. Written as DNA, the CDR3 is TGTGCCAGCAGCGCGCGGAGAGGGGCCAACGTCCTGACTTTC.

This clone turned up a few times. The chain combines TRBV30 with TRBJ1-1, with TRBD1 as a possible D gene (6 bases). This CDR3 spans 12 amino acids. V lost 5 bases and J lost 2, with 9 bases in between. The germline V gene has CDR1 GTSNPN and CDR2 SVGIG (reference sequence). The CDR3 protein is CAWRQANTEAFF. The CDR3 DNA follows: TGTGCCTGGCGACAGGCTAACACTGAAGCTTTCTTT.

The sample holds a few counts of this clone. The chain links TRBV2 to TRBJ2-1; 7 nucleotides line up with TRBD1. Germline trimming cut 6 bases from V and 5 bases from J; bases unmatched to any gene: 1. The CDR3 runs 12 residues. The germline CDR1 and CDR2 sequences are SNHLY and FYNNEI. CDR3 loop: CASRGQHNEQFF. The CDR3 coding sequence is TGTGCCAGCAGGGGACAGCACAATGAGCAGTTCTTC.

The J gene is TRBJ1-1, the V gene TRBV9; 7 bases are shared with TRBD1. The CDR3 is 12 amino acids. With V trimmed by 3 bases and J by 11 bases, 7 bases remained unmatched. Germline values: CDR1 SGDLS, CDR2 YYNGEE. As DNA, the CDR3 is TGTGCCAGCAGCGCCACCGGGACAGAGGCTTTCTTT. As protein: CASSATGTEAFF. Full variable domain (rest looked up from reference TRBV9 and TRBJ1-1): DSGVTQTPKHLITATGQRVTLRCSPRSGDLSVYWYQQSLDQGLQFLIQYYNGEERAKGNILERFSAQQFPDLHSELNLSSLELGDSALYFCASSATGTEAFFGQGTRLTVV.

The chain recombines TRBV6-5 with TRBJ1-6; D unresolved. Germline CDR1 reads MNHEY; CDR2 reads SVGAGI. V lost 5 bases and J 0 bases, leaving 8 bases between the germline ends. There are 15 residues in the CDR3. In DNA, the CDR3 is TGTGCCAGCAGTAGAATGAGCTCCTATAATTCACCCCTCCACTTT. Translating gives CASSRMSSYNSPLHF.

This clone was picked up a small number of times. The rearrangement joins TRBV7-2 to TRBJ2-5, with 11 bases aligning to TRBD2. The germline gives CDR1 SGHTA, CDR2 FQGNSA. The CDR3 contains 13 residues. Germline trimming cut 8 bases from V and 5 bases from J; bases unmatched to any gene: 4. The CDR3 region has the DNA TGTGCCAGCGGACCTAGCGGGGGGGAGACCCAGTACTTC. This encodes CASGPSGGETQYF.

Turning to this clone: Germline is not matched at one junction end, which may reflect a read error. The CDR3 DNA sequence: TGTGCTAGCAGCCCAGGGGTCCAAGAGACCCAGTACTTC. Translating it yields CASSPGVQETQYF. The gene calls are TRBV7-7 and TRBJ2-5, with a possible D match to TRBD1 (6 bases). This CDR3 region has 13 residues. Germline loops: CDR1 SSHAT, CDR2 FNYEAQ (reference sequence).

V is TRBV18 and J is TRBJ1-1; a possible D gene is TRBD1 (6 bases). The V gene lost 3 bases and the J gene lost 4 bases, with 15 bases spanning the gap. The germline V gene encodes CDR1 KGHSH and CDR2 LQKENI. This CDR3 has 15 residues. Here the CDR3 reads CASSPAGAEGTEAFF. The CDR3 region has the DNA TGTGCCAGCTCACCGGCGGGGGCCGAGGGCACTGAAGCTTTCTTT.

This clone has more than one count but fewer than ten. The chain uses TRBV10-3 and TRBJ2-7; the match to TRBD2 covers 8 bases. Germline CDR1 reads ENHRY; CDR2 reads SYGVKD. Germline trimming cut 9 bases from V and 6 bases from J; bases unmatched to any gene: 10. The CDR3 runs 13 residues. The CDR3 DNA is TGTGCCATTGGGCGGGGGGAAGGAATCGAGCAGTACTTC. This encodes CAIGRGEGIEQYF.

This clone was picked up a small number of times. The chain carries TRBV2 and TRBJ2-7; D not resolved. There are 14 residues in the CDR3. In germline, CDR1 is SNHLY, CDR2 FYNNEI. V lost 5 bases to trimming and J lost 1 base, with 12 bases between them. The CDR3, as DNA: TGTGCCAGCAGTCGAACTGGGCAGTCCTACGAGCAGTACTTC. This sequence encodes CASSRTGQSYEQYF.

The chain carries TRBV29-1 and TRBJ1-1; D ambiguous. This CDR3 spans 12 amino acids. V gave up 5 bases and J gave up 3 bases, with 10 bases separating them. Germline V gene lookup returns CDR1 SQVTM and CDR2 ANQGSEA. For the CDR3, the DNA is TGCAGCGTTAGGACTGACCACACTGAAGCTTTCTTT. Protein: CSVRTDHTEAFF.

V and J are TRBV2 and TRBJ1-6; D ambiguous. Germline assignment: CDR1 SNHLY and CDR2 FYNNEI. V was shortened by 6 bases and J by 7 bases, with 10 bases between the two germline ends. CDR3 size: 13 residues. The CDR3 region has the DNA TGTGCCAGCAGCCTCGAGTGGAATTCACCCCTCCACTTT. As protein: CASSLEWNSPLHF.

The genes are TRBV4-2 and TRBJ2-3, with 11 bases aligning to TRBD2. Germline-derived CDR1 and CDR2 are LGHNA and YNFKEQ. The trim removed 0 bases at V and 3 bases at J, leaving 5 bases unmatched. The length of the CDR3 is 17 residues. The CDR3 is CASSQEGLAGGTDTQYF. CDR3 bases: TGTGCCAGCAGCCAAGAAGGGCTAGCGGGGGGAACAGATACGCAGTATTTT.

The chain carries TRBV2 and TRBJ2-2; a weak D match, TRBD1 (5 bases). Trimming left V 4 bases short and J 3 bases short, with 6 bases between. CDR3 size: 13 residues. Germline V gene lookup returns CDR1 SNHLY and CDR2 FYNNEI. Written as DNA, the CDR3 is TGTGCCAGCAGTGCAGGGTACACCGGGGAGCTGTTTTTT. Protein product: CASSAGYTGELFF.